Following are 28 T cell receptor beta chains from one sample sequenced in a study of cytomegalovirus exposure and HLA in healthy donors. Researchers ran the PCR with 60 Vbeta and 13 Jbeta primers. Only in-frame clones appear in the TCRdb table, and some are missing; sequencing was by immunoSEQ multiplex PCR. This table holds roughly 180,000 clones, 8.5% to 10% found once. Specimen: PBMCs. The receptors here all came from a woman in her 30s in good health and CMV-seropositive.

This clone has more than one count but fewer than ten. The chain employs TRBV7-9 and TRBJ2-3; D call uncertain. Germline values: CDR1 SEHNR, CDR2 FQNEAQ (reference sequence). V lost 1 base and J lost 0, with 5 bases in between. This CDR3 has 14 residues. The CDR3 spells CASSLGLSTDTQYF. The DNA of the CDR3 is TGTGCCAGCAGCTTAGGGCTTAGCACAGATACGCAGTATTTT.

The gene calls are TRBV5-1 and TRBJ2-5, with unresolved D. The CDR3 is made up of 15 amino acids. V was clipped by 0 bases and J by 3 bases, with 12 bases between them. Germline-derived CDR1 and CDR2 are SGHRS and YFSETQ. The CDR3 DNA follows: TGCGCCAGCAGCTTGGCCCCTACGGTCAAAGAGACCCAGTACTTC. It specifies CASSLAPTVKETQYF.

Only a few counts were recorded for this clone. This chain connects TRBV25-1 to TRBJ2-3, with D maybe TRBD1 (6 bases). The V gene's germline CDR1 is MGHDK and CDR2 SYGVNS. Trimming stripped 2 bases from V and 1 base from J, with 7 bases between. CDR3 length equals 14 residues. CDR3 in DNA: TGTGCCAGCAGTGAACCAGGGGGCACAGATACGCAGTATTTT. This translates into CASSEPGGTDTQYF. Drawing the rest from reference TRBV25-1 and TRBJ2-3, the complete variable domain is EADIYQTPRYLVIGTGKKITLECSQTMGHDKMYWYQQDPGMELHLIHYSYGVNSTEKGDLSSESTVSRIRTEHFPLTLESARPSHTSQYLCASSEPGGTDTQYFGPGTRLTVL.

This clone was counted a few times. The rearrangement links TRBV2 to TRBJ2-7; 12 positions agree with TRBD2. The trim removed 6 bases at V and 3 bases at J, leaving 3 bases unmatched. The CDR3 length is 14 residues. The V gene's germline CDR1 is SNHLY and CDR2 FYNNEI. CDR3 in DNA: TGTGCCAGCAGGCGACTAGCGGGAGACTACGAGCAGTACTTC. Translation: CASRRLAGDYEQYF.

This sequence joins TRBV19 and TRBJ1-2, with 8 bases identical to TRBD1. CDR3 length equals 15 residues. The ends lost 4 bases at V and 5 bases at J; junction bases unmatched: 9. Germline loops: CDR1 LNHDA, CDR2 SQIVND (reference sequence). The CDR3 DNA is TGTGCCAGTAGTAATCGACAGGGGCAGGAGTATGGCTACACCTTC. Amino acid sequence: CASSNRQGQEYGYTF.

The V gene is TRBV9, the J gene TRBJ2-2; 8 positions agree with TRBD1. This CDR3 has 16 amino acids. CDR1 and CDR2 (germline): SGDLS, YYNGEE. V dropped 0 bases and J dropped 4; count of bases not matched to a gene: 5. The CDR3 spells CASSVAGQGATGELFF. The CDR3 DNA sequence: TGTGCCAGCAGCGTAGCCGGACAGGGAGCCACCGGGGAGCTGTTTTTT.

This chain joins TRBV14 and TRBJ2-5; no clear D gene. The germline V gene encodes CDR1 SGHDN and CDR2 FVKESK. The CDR3 covers 15 residues. V dropped 1 base and J dropped 1 base, with 10 bases sitting between them. The CDR3 DNA sequence: TGTGCCAGCAGCCAAGTATTCCCCGGCCAAGAGACCCAGTACTTC. Amino acid sequence: CASSQVFPGQETQYF.

This clone was detected only a few times. V usage is TRBV15 and J usage is TRBJ2-3; 13 bases align to TRBD2. There are 16 residues in the CDR3. CDR1 is LNHNV, CDR2 YYDKDF, per germline (reference sequence). Trimming at V came to 0 bases and at J to 6 bases, leaving 3 bases not matched to a gene. The CDR3 is CATSRDGLAGADTQYF. The CDR3 nucleotides read TGTGCCACCAGCAGAGACGGACTAGCGGGAGCCGATACGCAGTATTTT.

J is TRBJ2-1 and V is TRBV5-1, with 9 bases aligning to TRBD1. J gave up 9 bases and V 0 bases, and 4 bases lay outside the gene matches. Germline assignment: CDR1 SGHRS and CDR2 YFSETQ. The CDR3 runs to 14 residues. CDR3 DNA: TGCGCCAGCAGCTTGGGGGGACAGGGAACTGAGCAGTTCTTC. Residues: CASSLGGQGTEQFF. The whole variable domain, filled in from reference TRBV5-1 and TRBJ2-1, reads KAGVTQTPRYLIKTRGQQVTLSCSPISGHRSVSWYQQTPGQGLQFLFEYFSETQRNKGNFPGRFSGRQFSNSRSEMNVSTLELGDSALYLCASSLGGQGTEQFFGPGTRLTVL.

The chain employs TRBV5-1 and TRBJ2-2; D unclear. Trimming took off 4 bases at V and 7 bases at J, with 11 bases between the two ends. CDR1 is SGHRS and CDR2 is YFSETQ in the germline V gene. The CDR3 consists of 13 residues. As DNA, the CDR3 is TGCGCCAGCAGCCCCCGGTGGTTCGGGGAGCTGTTTTTT. Protein product: CASSPRWFGELFF.

V gene TRBV5-6 combines with J gene TRBJ2-7, with 7 bases lining up with TRBD1. This CDR3 spans 15 amino acids. The V gene end was trimmed by 3 bases and the J gene end by 3 bases; junction bases not matched to a gene: 9. The germline CDR1 and CDR2 sequences are SGHDT and YYEEEE. The DNA for the CDR3 is TGTGCCAGCAGCTCATGGACAGGTTGGAGCTACGAGCAGTACTTC. Translation: CASSSWTGWSYEQYF. Using reference TRBV5-6 and TRBJ2-7 for the parts outside the CDR3, the full variable domain is DAGVTQSPTHLIKTRGQQVTLRCSPKSGHDTVSWYQQALGQGPQFIFQYYEEEERQRGNFPDRFSGHQFPNYSSELNVNALLLGDSALYLCASSSWTGWSYEQYFGPGTRLTVT.

The chain employs TRBV19 and TRBJ1-1, with D tentatively TRBD1 (6 bases). Germline-derived CDR1 and CDR2 are LNHDA and SQIVND (reference sequence). This CDR3 comprises 16 residues. Trimming left V 7 bases short and J 1 base short, with 19 bases between. CDR3 DNA sequence: TGTGCCAGTACACAGGGCTTTGGAGCTTGGAACACTGAAGCTTTCTTT. Translating gives CASTQGFGAWNTEAFF.

DNA for the CDR3: TGTGCCAGCAGCTTCGGACAGGGTCCGCATGAGCAGTTCTTC. It is translated as CASSFGQGPHEQFF. The chain links TRBV9 to TRBJ2-1; 8 bases align to TRBD1. V lost 4 bases to trimming and J lost 8 bases; unmatched junction nucleotides: 8. The CDR3 runs 14 residues. CDR1 SGDLS and CDR2 YYNGEE come from the germline V gene.

V and J are TRBV19 and TRBJ1-1; D might be TRBD1 (5 bases). This CDR3 contains 14 residues. Per the germline V gene, CDR1 is LNHDA and CDR2 is SQIVND (reference sequence). V lost 7 bases to trimming and J lost 1 base, with 13 bases between them. In nucleotides, the CDR3 is TGTGCCAGTATCACACGGGGGGGGAACACTGAAGCTTTCTTT. Its translation is CASITRGGNTEAFF. The whole variable domain, remainder taken from reference TRBV19 and TRBJ1-1, is DGGITQSPKYLFRKEGQNVTLSCEQNLNHDAMYWYRQDPGQGLRLIYYSQIVNDFQKGDIAEGYSVSREKKESFPLTVTSAQKNPTAFYLCASITRGGNTEAFFGQGTRLTVV.

This clone was detected only a few times. The rearrangement uses TRBV2 and TRBJ2-7; 11 bases match TRBD1. Germline V CDR1 and CDR2: SNHLY, FYNNEI. This CDR3 spans 14 amino acids. V lost 7 bases to trimming and J lost 5 bases; unmatched junction nucleotides: 7. The CDR3 nucleotides read TGTGCCAGCAACCACGGGACAGGGGGGAACGAGCAGTACTTC. Translation gives CASNHGTGGNEQYF. The full variable domain, with the rest looked up from reference TRBV2 and TRBJ2-7, is EPEVTQTPSHQVTQMGQEVILRCVPISNHLYFYWYRQILGQKVEFLVSFYNNEISEKSEIFDDQFSVERPDGSNFTLKIRSTKLEDSAMYFCASNHGTGGNEQYFGPGTRLTVT.

J is TRBJ1-5 and V is TRBV27, with no clear D. V was pared by 5 bases and J by 5 bases, with 10 bases between. Looked up from germline, CDR1 is MNHEY and CDR2 is SMNVEV (reference sequence). The CDR3 consists of 13 residues. The CDR3 nucleotides read TGTGCCAGCAGTCCACTGACACATCAGCCCCAGCATTTT. It specifies CASSPLTHQPQHF.

This clone has just a few counts. For the CDR3, the DNA is TGTGCCAGCAGCTTGGGACAGGGTAATGAGCAGTTCTTC. This gives the protein CASSLGQGNEQFF. The chain couples TRBV11-3 to TRBJ2-1, with 9 bases lining up with TRBD1. The germline V gene has CDR1 SGHNT and CDR2 YENEEA. V was clipped by 3 bases and J by 7 bases; unmatched bases: 1. CDR3 length: 13 residues.

Many counts were recorded for this clone. The rearrangement uses TRBV30 and TRBJ1-2; 7 positions agree with TRBD1. The CDR3 totals 14 residues. CDR1 GTSNPN and CDR2 SVGIG come from the germline V gene (reference sequence). With V trimmed by 6 bases and J by 5 bases, 12 bases remained unmatched. The CDR3 is CACQQDRWGYGYTF. CDR3 sequence (DNA): TGTGCCTGCCAGCAGGACAGGTGGGGATATGGCTACACCTTC.

The sample holds a few counts of this clone. The J gene is TRBJ2-7, the V gene TRBV6-6, with D tentatively TRBD1 (7 bases). The V end lost 5 bases, the J end lost 5 bases, and 13 bases lay between the germline ends. Germline V gene sequence: CDR1 MNHNY, CDR2 SVGAGI (reference sequence). CDR3 length: 13 amino acids. CDR3 residues: CASSPGGINEQYF. In nucleotides, the CDR3 is TGTGCCAGCAGTCCAGGGGGGATCAACGAGCAGTACTTC.

This clone was counted a few times. The rearrangement uses TRBV10-1 and TRBJ2-1; D perhaps matches TRBD2 (5 bases). Germline V gives CDR1 WNHNN, CDR2 SYGVQD (reference sequence). V lost 6 bases, J lost 4 bases, and 19 bases lay in between. The CDR3 is 16 amino acids. CDR3 sequence: CASRSGLLLDYNEQFF. CDR3 coding DNA: TGCGCCAGCAGATCAGGACTCCTCCTTGATTACAATGAGCAGTTCTTC.

This sequence joins TRBV27 and TRBJ1-2; D ambiguous. There are 13 residues in the CDR3. Germline loops: CDR1 MNHEY, CDR2 SMNVEV (reference sequence). Deletions cut 11 bases from V and 5 bases from J, with 18 bases between. This chain's CDR3 is CASRRTESYGYTF. The CDR3 DNA sequence: TGTGCCTCAAGGAGGACGGAATCTTATGGCTACACCTTC.

This clone was recorded a few times. The J gene is TRBJ2-7, the V gene TRBV7-9; TRBD1 aligns across 7 bases. The CDR3 length is 14 residues. CDR1 is SEHNR, CDR2 FQNEAQ, per germline (reference sequence). V was pared by 7 bases and J by 1 base, with 7 bases of the junction left unmatched. This CDR3 reads CASTPRQGSYEQYF. CDR3 sequence (DNA): TGTGCCAGCACCCCCCGACAGGGATCCTACGAGCAGTACTTC.

The gene calls are TRBV19 and TRBJ2-7, with 8 bases fitting TRBD1. J gave up 6 bases and V 3 bases, and 7 bases lay outside the gene matches. CDR1 and CDR2 from the germline V gene are LNHDA and SQIVND (reference sequence). The CDR3 extends over 14 amino acids. For the CDR3, the DNA is TGTGCCAGTAGTATGGGGACAGGACCCTCCGAGCAGTACTTC. This translates into CASSMGTGPSEQYF.

This clone appeared a few times. The chain links TRBV18 to TRBJ1-1; 12 positions agree with TRBD1. Germline assignment: CDR1 KGHSH and CDR2 LQKENI. The CDR3 runs 16 residues. The V segment lost 1 base and the J segment 5 bases; nucleotides outside the gene matches: 5. CDR3 residues: CASSPQGTGGGTEAFF. The CDR3 DNA reads as TGTGCCAGCTCACCACAAGGGACAGGGGGCGGTACTGAAGCTTTCTTT.

This clone was detected only a few times. The chain links TRBV6-5 to TRBJ2-3, with D tentatively TRBD2 (5 bases). This CDR3 comprises 14 residues. V was cut by 2 bases and J by 4 bases, with 10 bases left in between. The germline CDR1 and CDR2 sequences are MNHEY and SVGAGI. The CDR3 DNA follows: TGTGCCAGCAGTTACGCGGACTTCTCAGATACGCAGTATTTT. Its protein product is CASSYADFSDTQYF.

The chain couples TRBV5-1 to TRBJ2-7; TRBD2 aligns across 10 bases. The CDR3 is made up of 17 amino acids. Losses at the gene ends were 5 bases for V and 7 bases for J; bases not matched to a gene: 18. CDR1 is SGHRS and CDR2 is YFSETQ in the germline V gene. For the CDR3, the DNA is TGCGCCAGCAGACTAACATCTAGCGGGAGAGGTGCGTGGGAGCAGTACTTC. Amino acids: CASRLTSSGRGAWEQYF.

J is TRBJ2-1 and V is TRBV28, with D perhaps TRBD1 (6 bases). CDR3 size: 19 residues. From germline, CDR1 is MDHEN and CDR2 SYDVKM. Trimming stripped 6 bases from V and 0 bases from J, with 24 bases between. CDR3 in amino acids: CASRQGAVGIASSYNEQFF. CDR3 DNA sequence: TGTGCCAGCAGACAGGGTGCGGTCGGGATTGCTAGCTCCTACAATGAGCAGTTCTTC.

Comments on this clone: The same CDR3 can be traced to other DNA sequences in this sample. V gene TRBV2 combines with J gene TRBJ2-3; D is uncertain. The CDR3 is 12 amino acids. Germline V lookup: CDR1 SNHLY, CDR2 FYNNEI. V lost 6 bases and J 1 base, leaving 5 bases between the germline ends. CDR3 sequence (DNA): TGTGCCAGCAGGGCTGGCACAGATACGCAGTATTTT. Translating it yields CASRAGTDTQYF.